One and the same sample provided the 27 T cell receptor beta chains below, sequenced in a study of T cell responses to AZD1222 COVID-19 vaccine. The method was immunoSEQ multiplex PCR; TCRdb's version includes in-frame clones alone and lacks a portion of them. The sample lists some 190,000 clones, about nine tenths seen once, with approximately 1.8% in the top ten. The starting material was peripheral blood, obtained 28 days after the second AZD1222 dose. These receptors originate from an adult who received the AZD1222 COVID-19 vaccine.

V is TRBV6-2 or TRBV6-3 and J is TRBJ2-3; TRBD2 aligns across 8 bases. This CDR3 comprises 17 residues. Germline assignment: CDR1 MNHEY and CDR2 SVGEGT. V gave up 4 bases and J gave up 2 bases; unmatched junction bases: 11. The CDR3 DNA reads TGTGCCAGCAGTTTTACCCAGCGGGGGTTACCCACAGATACGCAGTATTTT. Amino acids: CASSFTQRGLPTDTQYF.

V and J are TRBV11-2 and TRBJ2-5; 13 positions match TRBD2. Germline V gives CDR1 SGHAT, CDR2 FQNNGV. Unmatched junction bases numbered 5, after V lost 2 bases and J lost 5 bases. The CDR3 has 16 residues. The CDR3 is CASSLLGTSGIETQYF. Written as DNA, the CDR3 is TGTGCCAGCAGCTTACTCGGGACTAGCGGGATTGAGACCCAGTACTTC.

V and J are TRBV19 and TRBJ2-6; TRBD2 matches at 7 bases. After removal of 5 bases from V and 4 bases from J, the junction contained 11 bases not matched to a gene. Germline loops: CDR1 LNHDA, CDR2 SQIVND (reference sequence). CDR3 length: 17 residues. The CDR3 region is CASSFVSGGSGANVLTF. The CDR3 nucleotides read TGTGCCAGTAGTTTCGTGTCCGGGGGGTCCGGGGCCAACGTCCTGACTTTC.

The V call is TRBV10-2, the J call TRBJ2-7; 12 bases line up with TRBD1. Trimming removed 5 bases from V and 5 bases from J; junction bases left unmatched: 4. There are 14 residues in the CDR3. Germline-derived CDR1 and CDR2 are WSHSY and SAAADI. The CDR3 loop is CASSSGQGAHEQYF. CDR3 sequence (DNA): TGCGCCAGCAGTTCGGGACAGGGGGCCCACGAGCAGTACTTC.

The chain is built from TRBV5-1 and TRBJ2-5, with TRBD1 matching 9 bases. In germline, CDR1 is SGHRS, CDR2 YFSETQ. The trim removed 1 base at V and 2 bases at J, leaving 3 bases unmatched. This CDR3 region has 15 residues. This CDR3 reads CASSLTGGEQETQYF. The CDR3 DNA follows: TGCGCCAGCAGCTTGACAGGGGGCGAACAAGAGACCCAGTACTTC.

The chain links TRBV24-1 to TRBJ2-7; D possibly uses TRBD1 or TRBD2 (5 bases each). This CDR3 spans 15 amino acids. Trimming removed 6 bases from V and 0 bases from J, with 14 bases in between. The germline V gene encodes CDR1 KGHDR and CDR2 SFDVKD. The CDR3 region is CATSRGTSSSYEQYF. CDR3 DNA sequence: TGTGCCACCAGTAGGGGCACTAGTAGCTCCTACGAGCAGTACTTC.

This clone occurred a few times. This chain uses TRBV27 with TRBJ1-6, with TRBD1 as a possible D gene (6 bases). Deletions cut 2 bases from V and 7 bases from J, with 12 bases between. Germline values: CDR1 MNHEY, CDR2 SMNVEV (reference sequence). The CDR3 contains 15 residues. CDR3 protein: CASSLVGAQNSPLHF. In DNA form, the CDR3 reads TGTGCCAGCAGTTTAGTGGGGGCGCAAAATTCACCCCTCCACTTT.

The chain uses TRBV4-2 and TRBJ1-6, with a tentative D call TRBD1 (5 bases). Germline V lookup: CDR1 LGHNA, CDR2 YNFKEQ. The CDR3 runs 16 residues. Trimming pared 0 bases from V and 7 bases from J, leaving 13 bases between. CDR3 in DNA: TGTGCCAGCAGCCAAGAAGGGACGGTTTGGAATTCACCCCTCCACTTT. It yields the protein CASSQEGTVWNSPLHF.

The chain couples TRBV9 to TRBJ2-5; D perhaps matches TRBD1 (5 bases). V dropped 4 bases and J dropped 5 bases, with 12 bases sitting between them. Germline-derived CDR1 and CDR2 are SGDLS and YYNGEE. The CDR3 is 13 amino acids. Written as DNA, the CDR3 is TGTGCCAGCAGCATCAGGGCCTGGGAGACCCAGTACTTC. It encodes CASSIRAWETQYF.

The chain joins TRBV4-1 to TRBJ1-1; D unclear. Germline assignment: CDR1 MGHRA and CDR2 YSYEKL. V lost 1 base and J lost 7, with 10 bases in between. The CDR3 covers 13 residues. The CDR3 sequence is CASSQAELDEAFF. DNA for the CDR3: TGCGCCAGCAGCCAAGCCGAGTTGGATGAAGCTTTCTTT.

V gene TRBV18 combines with J gene TRBJ2-3; the D gene is possibly TRBD2 (5 bases). The CDR3 runs to 15 residues. Per germline, CDR1 KGHSH and CDR2 LQKENI. V was cut by 0 bases and J by 3 bases, with 10 bases left in between. The CDR3 sequence is CASSPPGLFTDTQYF. CDR3 coding DNA: TGTGCCAGCTCACCACCCGGACTGTTTACAGATACGCAGTATTTT.

The rearrangement links TRBV7-8 to TRBJ1-5; the match to TRBD1 covers 10 bases. This CDR3 has 16 amino acids. V shed 5 bases and J 3 bases; nucleotides not matched to a gene: 7. Germline CDR1 reads SGHVS; CDR2 reads FQNEAQ. The CDR3 nucleotides are TGTGCCAGCAGCCGCTGGGACAGGGGATTCAATCAGCCCCAGCATTTT. Protein sequence: CASSRWDRGFNQPQHF. Drawing the rest from reference TRBV7-8 and TRBJ1-5, the complete variable domain is GAGVSQSPRYKVAKRGQDVALRCDPISGHVSLFWYQQALGQGPEFLTYFQNEAQLDKSGLPSDRFFAERPEGSVSTLKIQRTQQEDSAVYLCASSRWDRGFNQPQHFGDGTRLSIL.

The sample holds a few counts of this clone. The chain combines TRBV5-4 with TRBJ2-5, with 9 bases fitting TRBD1. CDR3 length: 16 amino acids. V lost 5 bases and J lost 1; bases outside the gene matches: 9. Germline CDR1 and CDR2: SGHNT and YYREEE (reference sequence). DNA of the CDR3: TGTGCCAGCAGAACCGCCGGGACAGGGCCCCAAGAGACCCAGTACTTC. The encoded protein is CASRTAGTGPQETQYF.

The CDR3 DNA reads TGTGCCAGCAGCCAAGCCAGGCTGAGCTCTGGAAACACCATATATTTT. Residues: CASSQARLSSGNTIYF. The V gene is TRBV3-1 (or the pseudogene TRBV3-2), the J gene TRBJ1-3, with D unclear. CDR1 LGHDT and CDR2 YNNKEL come from the germline V gene (reference sequence). Trimming cost V 1 base and J 0 bases, with 10 bases left between them. The CDR3 runs 16 residues.

DNA of the CDR3: TGCAGCGTTGAAGATTGGGGCAGGGCGAACTATGGCTACACCTTC. Translating it yields CSVEDWGRANYGYTF. The V call is TRBV29-1, the J call TRBJ1-2; weak D call: TRBD1 (5 bases). The CDR3 contains 15 residues. Trimming removed 0 bases at V and 2 bases at J, with 13 bases between. Germline loops: CDR1 SQVTM, CDR2 ANQGSEA.

V is TRBV28 and J is TRBJ2-5; D uncertain. Germline V gives CDR1 MDHEN, CDR2 SYDVKM. V was clipped by 6 bases and J by 1 base, with 18 bases between them. This CDR3 spans 16 amino acids. The CDR3 region has the DNA TGTGCCAGCAGGCAGAGCCCCCGGGCCCTCCAAGAGACCCAGTACTTC. Translated: CASRQSPRALQETQYF.

This clone has just a few counts. The J gene is TRBJ2-4, the V gene TRBV4-1; 9 nucleotides line up with TRBD2. The CDR3 consists of 17 residues. The germline V gene has CDR1 MGHRA and CDR2 YSYEKL. The trim removed 1 base at V and 0 bases at J, leaving 4 bases unmatched. CDR3 amino acids: CASSQGVAGVAKNIQYF. CDR3 nucleotides: TGCGCCAGCAGCCAAGGGGTAGCGGGGGTAGCCAAAAACATTCAGTACTTC.

This clone was observed a few times. The chain recombines TRBV5-4 with TRBJ1-1, with D possibly being TRBD1 (5 bases). The V end lost 1 base, the J end lost 1 base, and 8 bases lay between the germline ends. Germline-derived CDR1 and CDR2 are SGHNT and YYREEE (reference sequence). The CDR3 sequence is 14 residues long. CDR3 protein: CASSLSRANTEAFF. The DNA of the CDR3 is TGTGCCAGCAGCTTGAGCAGGGCGAACACTGAAGCTTTCTTT.

The chain employs TRBV15 and TRBJ2-1; D remains ambiguous. The CDR3 has 16 amino acids. V gave up 1 base and J gave up 0 bases, with 10 bases separating them. Germline V gene data show CDR1 as LNHNV and CDR2 as YYDKDF (reference sequence). DNA of the CDR3: TGTGCCACCAGCAGAGTGAAGGAGAGCTCCTACAATGAGCAGTTCTTC. Its translation is CATSRVKESSYNEQFF.

In this sample, this clone turned up once. The gene calls are TRBV29-1 and TRBJ2-3, with D perhaps matching TRBD1 (6 bases). Germline values: CDR1 SQVTM, CDR2 ANQGSEA. Trimming cost V 4 bases and J 3 bases, with 11 bases left between them. CDR3 length: 13 residues. As DNA, the CDR3 is TGCAGCGTTGCCAGGGGCCCTACAGATACGCAGTATTTT. It translates to CSVARGPTDTQYF.

V is TRBV6-5 and J is TRBJ2-7; TRBD1 matches 10 bases. V was pared by 4 bases and J by 0 bases, with 3 bases of the junction left unmatched. Germline assignment: CDR1 MNHEY and CDR2 SVGAGI. The CDR3 runs 15 residues. The CDR3 nucleotides read TGTGCCAGCAGTTTGGGACAGGGGTCCTCCTACGAGCAGTACTTC. Encoded protein: CASSLGQGSSYEQYF.

In DNA form, the CDR3 reads TGTGCCAGCAGTCATGGGACAGGGGGCCCCTACGAGCAGTACTTC. Translating it yields CASSHGTGGPYEQYF. V gene TRBV6-2 or TRBV6-3 combines with J gene TRBJ2-7; 12 bases fit TRBD1. Germline CDR1 reads MNHEY; CDR2 reads SVGEGT. The CDR3 consists of 15 residues. V shed 5 bases and J 2 bases; nucleotides not matched to a gene: 4.

The rearrangement uses TRBV5-1 and TRBJ1-4; 7 nucleotides agree with TRBD1. Germline lookup yields CDR1 SGHRS and CDR2 YFSETQ. The ends lost 4 bases at V and 1 base at J; junction bases unmatched: 10. The CDR3 is 17 amino acids. For the CDR3, the DNA is TGCGCCAGCAGCAGACAGGGTTTCCTTGGAACTAATGAAAAACTGTTTTTT. Translation: CASSRQGFLGTNEKLFF. Complete variable domain (other parts from reference TRBV5-1 and TRBJ1-4): KAGVTQTPRYLIKTRGQQVTLSCSPISGHRSVSWYQQTPGQGLQFLFEYFSETQRNKGNFPGRFSGRQFSNSRSEMNVSTLELGDSALYLCASSRQGFLGTNEKLFFGSGTQLSVL.

The rearrangement joins TRBV4-1 to TRBJ1-3; no firm D call. V was clipped by 3 bases and J by 0 bases, with 6 bases between them. Per germline, CDR1 MGHRA and CDR2 YSYEKL. The CDR3 runs to 14 residues. The CDR3 spells CASSQGHSGNTIYF. CDR3 DNA: TGCGCCAGCAGCCAGGGCCACTCTGGAAACACCATATATTTT.

The J gene is TRBJ1-6, the V gene TRBV6-6; 8 positions match TRBD1. The V segment lost 6 bases and the J segment 1 base; nucleotides outside the gene matches: 2. CDR1 MNHNY and CDR2 SVGAGI come from the germline V gene (reference sequence). The CDR3 totals 15 residues. The CDR3 DNA reads TGTGCCAGCAGCCGACAGGGGTCCTATAATTCACCCCTCCACTTT. It encodes CASSRQGSYNSPLHF.

The chain recombines TRBV10-3 with TRBJ2-3, with 8 bases fitting TRBD1. Germline V gene sequence: CDR1 ENHRY, CDR2 SYGVKD. The CDR3 is 15 residues long. With 0 bases clipped from V and 2 bases from J, the junction kept 1 base outside the gene matches. Written as DNA, the CDR3 is TGTGCCATCAGTGAGTCGACAGGGGCCACAGATACGCAGTATTTT. This translates into CAISESTGATDTQYF.

The chain joins TRBV7-3 to TRBJ2-1; tentatively, D is TRBD2 (5 bases). The V end was cut by 5 bases, the J end by 3 bases, with 17 bases between. Germline CDR1 and CDR2: SGHTA and FQGTGA. CDR3 length: 16 amino acids. CDR3 region: CASSRSLLASYNEQFF. CDR3 in DNA: TGTGCCAGCAGCCGGTCTTTGCTAGCCAGCTACAATGAGCAGTTCTTC.